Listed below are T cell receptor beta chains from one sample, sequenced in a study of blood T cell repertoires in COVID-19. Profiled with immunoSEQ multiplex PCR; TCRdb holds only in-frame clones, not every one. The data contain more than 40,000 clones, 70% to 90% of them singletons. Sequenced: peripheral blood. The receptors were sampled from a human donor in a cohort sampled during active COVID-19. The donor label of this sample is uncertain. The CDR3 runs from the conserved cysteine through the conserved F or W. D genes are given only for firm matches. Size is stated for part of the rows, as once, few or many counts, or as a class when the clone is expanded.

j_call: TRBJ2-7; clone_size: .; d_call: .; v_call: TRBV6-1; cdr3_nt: TGTGCCAGCAGTGAGAGGGACTACGAGCAGTACTTC; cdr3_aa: CASSERDYEQYF
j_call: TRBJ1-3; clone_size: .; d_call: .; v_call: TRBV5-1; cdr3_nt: TGCGCCAGCAGCCCTGGGGCGGCGAGAAACACCATATATTTT; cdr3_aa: CASSPGAARNTIYF
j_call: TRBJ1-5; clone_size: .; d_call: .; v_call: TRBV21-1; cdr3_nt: TGTGCCAGCAGCAAAAAGGCCGCCAGGGTGAGGCAGCCCCAGCATTTT; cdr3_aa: CASSKKAARVRQPQHF
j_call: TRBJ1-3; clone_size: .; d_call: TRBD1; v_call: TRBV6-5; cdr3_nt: TGTGCCAGCAGTTACCGGACAGGGGGCTCTGGAAACACCATATATTTT; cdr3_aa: CASSYRTGGSGNTIYF
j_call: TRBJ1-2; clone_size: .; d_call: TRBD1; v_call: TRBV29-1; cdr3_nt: TGCAGCGCTTTCCTACGGGACAGCTATGGCTACACCTTC; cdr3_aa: CSAFLRDSYGYTF
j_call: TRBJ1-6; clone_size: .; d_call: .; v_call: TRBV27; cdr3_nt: TGTGCCAGCAGTTTGGAGGGGAGCTCCTATAATTCACCCCTCCACTTT; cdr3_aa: CASSLEGSSYNSPLHF
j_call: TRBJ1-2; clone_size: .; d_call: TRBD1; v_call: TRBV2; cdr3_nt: TGTGCCACCCAAGGGTCCGGGACAGGGGACCCTAACTATGGCTACACCTTC; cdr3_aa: CATQGSGTGDPNYGYTF
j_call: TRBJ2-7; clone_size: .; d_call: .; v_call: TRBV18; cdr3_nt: TGTGCCAAAGGGGGACACGAGCAGTACTTC; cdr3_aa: CAKGGHEQYF
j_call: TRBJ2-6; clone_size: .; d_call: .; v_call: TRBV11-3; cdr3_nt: TGTGCCAGCAGCTTAGATCAGGGGACGGTGACTTTC; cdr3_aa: CASSLDQGTVTF
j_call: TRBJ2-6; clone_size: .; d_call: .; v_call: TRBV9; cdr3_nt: TGTGCCAGCAGCGTAGGAGCCTCTGGGGCCAACGTCCTGACTTTC; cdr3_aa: CASSVGASGANVLTF
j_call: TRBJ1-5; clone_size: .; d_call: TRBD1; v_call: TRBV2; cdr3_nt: TGTGCCAGCAGTCGGACAGGGGGCGCGAAACAGCCCCAGCATTTT; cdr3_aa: CASSRTGGAKQPQHF
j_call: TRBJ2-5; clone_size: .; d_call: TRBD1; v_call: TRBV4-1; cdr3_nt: TGCGCCAGCAGCCAAGACAACAGGGGGAAGTACTTC; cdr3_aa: CASSQDNRGKYF
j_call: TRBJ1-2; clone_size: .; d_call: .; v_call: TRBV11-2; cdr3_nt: TGTGCCAGCAGCTTAGACCGACGGATAACAGGGATGAGTGGCTACACCTTC; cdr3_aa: CASSLDRRITGMSGYTF
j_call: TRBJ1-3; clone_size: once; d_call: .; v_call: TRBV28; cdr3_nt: TGTGCCAGCAGCCCCCCCCAGGGAAACACCATATATTTT; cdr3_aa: CASSPPQGNTIYF
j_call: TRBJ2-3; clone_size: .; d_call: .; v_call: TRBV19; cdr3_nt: TGTGCCAGTAGTCTCTCCGGGTCCCCCACAGATACGCAGTATTTT; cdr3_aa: CASSLSGSPTDTQYF
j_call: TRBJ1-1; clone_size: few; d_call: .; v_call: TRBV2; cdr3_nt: TGTGCCAGCAGTGAAGCGCTTCCGCGGGGGGGGGACACTGAAGCTTTCTTT; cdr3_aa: CASSEALPRGGDTEAFF
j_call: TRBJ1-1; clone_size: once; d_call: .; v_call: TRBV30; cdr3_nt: TGTGCCTGGAGACAGAGGAACACTGAAGCTTTCTTT; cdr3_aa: CAWRQRNTEAFF
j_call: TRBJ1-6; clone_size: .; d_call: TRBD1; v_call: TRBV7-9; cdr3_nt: TGTGCCAGCAGCTCCGGACAGGGTGGGAATTCACCCCTCCACTTT; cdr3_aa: CASSSGQGGNSPLHF
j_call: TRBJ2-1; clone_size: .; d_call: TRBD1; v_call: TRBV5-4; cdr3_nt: TGTGCCAGCAGCTGGGGACAGGGGCCCTACAATGAGCAGTTCTTC; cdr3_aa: CASSWGQGPYNEQFF
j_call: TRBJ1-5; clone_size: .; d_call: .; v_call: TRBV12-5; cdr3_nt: TGTGCTAGTGGTTTGGTTGATCGGGACAAAGAGGTTCAGCCCCAGCATTTT; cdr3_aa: CASGLVDRDKEVQPQHF
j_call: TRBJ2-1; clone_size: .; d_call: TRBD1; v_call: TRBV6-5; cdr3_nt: TGTGCCAGCAGTTCAGGGGGCCGGTACAATGAGCAGTTCTTC; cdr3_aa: CASSSGGRYNEQFF
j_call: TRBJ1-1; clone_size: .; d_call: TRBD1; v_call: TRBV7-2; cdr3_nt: TGTGCCAGCAGCTTACAAGGGACAGGGGTGGCTGAAGCTTTCTTT; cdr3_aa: CASSLQGTGVAEAFF
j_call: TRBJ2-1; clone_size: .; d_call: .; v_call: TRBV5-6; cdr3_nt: TGTGCCAGCAGCTTCCTAAATGAGCAGTTCTTC; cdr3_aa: CASSFLNEQFF
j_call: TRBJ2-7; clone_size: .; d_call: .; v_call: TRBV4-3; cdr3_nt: TGCGCCAGCAGCCAAAGCCTAGCCGCCTACTCCTACGAGCAGTACTTC; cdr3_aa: CASSQSLAAYSYEQYF
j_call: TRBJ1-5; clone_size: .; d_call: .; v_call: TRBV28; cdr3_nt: TGTGCCAGCAGTTTATGGCAGGGCGGACAGCCCCAGCATTTT; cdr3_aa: CASSLWQGGQPQHF
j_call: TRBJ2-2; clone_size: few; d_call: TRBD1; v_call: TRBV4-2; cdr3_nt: TGTGCCAGCACCCGGGACAGGAACACCGGGGAGCTGTTTTTT; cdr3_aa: CASTRDRNTGELFF
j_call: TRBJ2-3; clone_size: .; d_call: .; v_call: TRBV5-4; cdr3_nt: TGTGCCAGCAGCTTGGATAGCCTCGGAACAGATACGCAGTATTTT; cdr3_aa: CASSLDSLGTDTQYF
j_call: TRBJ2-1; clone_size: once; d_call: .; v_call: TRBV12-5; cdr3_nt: TGTGCTAGTGGTTTGCCGCTGACTAAGCCCAATGAGCAGTTCTTC; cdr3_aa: CASGLPLTKPNEQFF
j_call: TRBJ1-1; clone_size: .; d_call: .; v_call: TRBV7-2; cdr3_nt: TGTGCCAGCAGCTTAGAACAGATTAACACTGAAGCTTTCTTT; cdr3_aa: CASSLEQINTEAFF
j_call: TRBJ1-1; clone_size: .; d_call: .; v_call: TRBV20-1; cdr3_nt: TGCAGTGCTAGTCCACAGGGCCTTGGCACTGAAGCTTTCTTT; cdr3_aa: CSASPQGLGTEAFF
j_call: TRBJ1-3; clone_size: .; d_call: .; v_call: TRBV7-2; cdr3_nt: TGTGCCAGCAGCCCGCGACAGGCCGACTCTGGAAACACCATATATTTT; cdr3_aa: CASSPRQADSGNTIYF
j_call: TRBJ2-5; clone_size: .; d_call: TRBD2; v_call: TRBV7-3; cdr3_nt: TGTGCCAGCAGCCGGGGGGGCCAAGAGACCCAGTACTTC; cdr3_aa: CASSRGGQETQYF
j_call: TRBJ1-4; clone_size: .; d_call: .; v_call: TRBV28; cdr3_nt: TGTGCCAGCAGAATGACAGGCCAGAGCCTTAATGAAAAACTGTTTTTT; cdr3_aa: CASRMTGQSLNEKLFF
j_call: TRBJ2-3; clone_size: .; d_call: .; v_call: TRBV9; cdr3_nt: TGTGCCAGCAGCGTTTCAACACGGGGGGCGGGTAGGGATACGCAGTATTTT; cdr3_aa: CASSVSTRGAGRDTQYF
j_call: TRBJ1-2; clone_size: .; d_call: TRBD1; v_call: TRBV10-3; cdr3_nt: TGTGCCATCAGTATCGGACAGGGGGATTATGGCTACACCTTC; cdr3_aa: CAISIGQGDYGYTF
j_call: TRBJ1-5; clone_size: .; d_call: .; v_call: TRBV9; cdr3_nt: TGTGCCAGCAGCGTCAGTCCCAATCAGCCCCAGCATTTT; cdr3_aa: CASSVSPNQPQHF
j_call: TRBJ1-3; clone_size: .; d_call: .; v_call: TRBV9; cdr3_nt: TGTGCCAGCAGCCCCCAGGACAGTTACTCTGGAAACACCATATATTTT; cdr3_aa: CASSPQDSYSGNTIYF
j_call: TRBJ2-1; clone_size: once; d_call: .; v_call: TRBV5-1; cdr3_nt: TGCGCCAGCAGCCCCTCTGCTACGGCGGGCTTGTACAATGAGCAGTTCTTC; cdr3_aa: CASSPSATAGLYNEQFF
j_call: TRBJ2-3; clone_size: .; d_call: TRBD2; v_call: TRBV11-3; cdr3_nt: TGTGCCAGCAGCTATAGCGGGGGGCGAGGAGATACGCAGTATTTT; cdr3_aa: CASSYSGGRGDTQYF
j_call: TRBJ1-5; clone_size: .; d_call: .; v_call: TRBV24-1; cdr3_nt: TGTGCCACCAGTGCTACTCCAACCCCGGGACAGCCCCAGCATTTT; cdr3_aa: CATSATPTPGQPQHF
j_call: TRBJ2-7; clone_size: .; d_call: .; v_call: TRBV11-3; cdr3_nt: TGTGCCAGCAGCTTATACAGCACCTACGAGCAGTACTTC; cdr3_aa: CASSLYSTYEQYF
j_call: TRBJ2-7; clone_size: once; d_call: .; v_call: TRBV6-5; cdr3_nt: TGTGCCAGCAGAAGAACTGGACAGACCTACGAGCAGTACTTC; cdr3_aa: CASRRTGQTYEQYF
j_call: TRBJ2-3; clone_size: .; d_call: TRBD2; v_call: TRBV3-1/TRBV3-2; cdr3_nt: TGTGCCAGCAGCCCTGGACTAGCGGTCCGCGGGTCGGATACGCAGTATTTT; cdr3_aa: CASSPGLAVRGSDTQYF
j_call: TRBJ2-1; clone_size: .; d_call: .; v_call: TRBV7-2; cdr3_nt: TGTGCCAGCAGCTTAGACGGGGGACCGAGGAATGAGCAGTTCTTC; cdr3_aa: CASSLDGGPRNEQFF
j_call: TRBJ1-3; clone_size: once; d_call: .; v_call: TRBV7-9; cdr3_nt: TGTGCCAGCAGCATACCGGACAGAAACACCATATATTTT; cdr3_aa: CASSIPDRNTIYF
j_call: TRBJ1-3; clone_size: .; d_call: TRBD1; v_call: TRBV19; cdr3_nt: TGTGCCAGTGGACAGGTTATCTCTGGAAACACCATATATTTT; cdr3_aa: CASGQVISGNTIYF
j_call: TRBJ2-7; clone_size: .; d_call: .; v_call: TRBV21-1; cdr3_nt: TGTGCCAGCAGCAAAAGCCCACCCTACGAGCAGTACTTC; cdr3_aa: CASSKSPPYEQYF
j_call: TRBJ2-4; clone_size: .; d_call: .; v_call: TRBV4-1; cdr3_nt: TGCGCCAGCAGCCAAGATTGGGCGGGGTACATTCAGTACTTC; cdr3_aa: CASSQDWAGYIQYF
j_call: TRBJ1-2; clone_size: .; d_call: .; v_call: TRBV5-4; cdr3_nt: TGTGCCAGCAGCTTGGCTGGAGACTATGGCTACACCTTC; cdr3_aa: CASSLAGDYGYTF
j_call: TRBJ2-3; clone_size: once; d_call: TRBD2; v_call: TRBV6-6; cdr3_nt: TGTGCCAGCAGTCATCTAGCGGTGGCTAGCACAGATACGCAGTATTTT; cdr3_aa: CASSHLAVASTDTQYF
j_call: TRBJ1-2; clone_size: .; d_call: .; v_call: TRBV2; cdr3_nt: TGTGCCAGCAGTGAAGGGGCAGGTGGGGGCTACACCTTC; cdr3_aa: CASSEGAGGGYTF
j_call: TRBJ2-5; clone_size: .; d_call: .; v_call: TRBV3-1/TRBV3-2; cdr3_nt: TGTGCCAGCAGCCAAGAGGGGGGAAAGACCCAGTACTTC; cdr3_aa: CASSQEGGKTQYF
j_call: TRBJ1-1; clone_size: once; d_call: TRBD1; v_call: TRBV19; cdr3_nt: TGTGCCAGTAGCCGTCCCGGGACAGGGGTTAGTGAAGCTTTCTTT; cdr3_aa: CASSRPGTGVSEAFF
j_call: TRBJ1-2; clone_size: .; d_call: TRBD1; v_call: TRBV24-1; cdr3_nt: TGTGCCACCAGTGACTCCGACAGGGCTTGGGGCTACACCTTC; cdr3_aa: CATSDSDRAWGYTF
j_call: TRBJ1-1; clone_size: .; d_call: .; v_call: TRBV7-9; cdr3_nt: TGTGCCAGCATAAAGGGGACTGAAGCTTTCTTT; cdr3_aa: CASIKGTEAFF